Included here is one T cell receptor beta chain sequence, with context. Its antigen is not known. The ends were cut back, 1 base at V and 6 bases at J, with 7 bases in the middle. Germline V gives CDR1 DFQATT, CDR2 SNEGSKA (reference sequence). This CDR3 spans 12 amino acids. This sample is drawn from a study of early T cells in non-severe SARS-CoV-2 infection. Study at large: Whole-blood bulk RNA, unsorted, was sequenced, and chains were unpaired.

Study-wide results and limits: VDJdb matching skewed toward anti-spike CD8 responses, missing private and CD4 specificities.

TCRdb reanalysed the 5' RACE reads using MiXCR and keeps one entry per CDR3 protein. The sample shows roughly 110,000 distinct CDR3 sequences, approximately 12% of them seen only once. The sequenced sample consisted of whole blood. This clonotype was sampled from an adult who was a healthcare worker with PCR-confirmed SARS-CoV-2 infection or an uninfected control (not recorded which). V is TRBV20-1 and J is TRBJ2-1; the D is unclear. CDR3 coding DNA: TGCAGTGCTAGAGGAGCTAGCAATGAGCAGTTCTTC. This gives the protein CSARGASNEQFF.